A single sample is the source of the 9 T cell receptor beta chains below, sequenced in a study of T cell repertoires in cytomegalovirus infection. TCRdb re-called the reads with MiXCR, one entry per CDR3 protein. Here the sample spans about 230,000 distinct CDR3 sequences, approximately 22% being singletons. The sequenced sample consisted of CD8+ T cells from PBMCs. The receptors come from a human donor in good health (CMV status not recorded). Some clones in this sample may be carry-over from other donors' samples.

V gene TRBV28 combines with J gene TRBJ2-2; D possibly corresponds to TRBD2 (6 bases). Trimming left V 3 bases short and J 7 bases short, with 9 bases between. CDR3 length: 13 amino acids. Germline V gene data show CDR1 as MDHEN and CDR2 as SYDVKM. CDR3 residues: CASSFSGGGELFF. The CDR3 nucleotides read TGTGCCAGCAGTTTTAGCGGTGGCGGGGAGCTGTTTTTT.

The rearrangement joins TRBV6-5 to TRBJ2-3; D assignment may be TRBD1 or TRBD2 (5 bases each). Germline CDR1 reads MNHEY; CDR2 reads SVGAGI. This CDR3 contains 14 residues. V lost 0 bases to trimming and J lost 6 bases, with 10 bases between them. CDR3 sequence: CASSYSYGADTQYF. CDR3 nucleotides: TGTGCCAGCAGTTACTCTTACGGGGCCGATACGCAGTATTTT.

This chain links TRBV9 with TRBJ1-2; D is uncertain. The CDR3 loop spans 14 amino acids. CDR1 SGDLS and CDR2 YYNGEE come from the germline V gene. The V gene lost 5 bases and the J gene lost 4 bases, with 15 bases spanning the gap. CDR3 sequence (DNA): TGTGCCAGCAGAGCCACAAGAACCGTCTATGGCTACACCTTC. Translation gives CASRATRTVYGYTF.

The table lists this clonotype with a few counts. The chain carries TRBV12-3 or TRBV12-4 and TRBJ1-2, with TRBD1 identical over 7 bases. V shed 4 bases and J 7 bases; nucleotides not matched to a gene: 12. CDR3 length: 15 amino acids. The CDR3 loop is CASSSGDSVESGYTF. The CDR3 coding sequence is TGTGCCAGCAGTTCGGGGGACAGCGTTGAGTCTGGCTACACCTTC.

The chain links TRBV5-1 to TRBJ2-1; D is ambiguous. Germline V lookup: CDR1 SGHRS, CDR2 YFSETQ. This CDR3 has 16 amino acids. V was trimmed by 5 bases and J by 9 bases, leaving 24 bases between them. Written as DNA, the CDR3 is TGCGCCAGCAGTGCTGACGAGGATGGGTATTTCGGTGAGCAGTTCTTC. It codes for CASSADEDGYFGEQFF.

Only a few counts were recorded for this clonotype. The chain couples TRBV6-2 or TRBV6-3 to TRBJ2-7; D gene unclear. Germline assignment: CDR1 MNHEY and CDR2 SVGEGT. The CDR3 contains 15 residues. The V and J ends lost 0 bases and 0 bases respectively, with 9 bases between them. The CDR3 region has the DNA TGTGCCAGCAGTTACTCACACCCGAGCTCCTACGAGCAGTACTTC. Encoded protein: CASSYSHPSSYEQYF.

In its sample, this clonotype was seen many times. The CDR3 bases are TGTGCCAGCAGCCCAGGGGGGGCCTTTACCGGGGAGCTGTTTTTT. The encoded protein is CASSPGGAFTGELFF. The chain joins TRBV4-2 to TRBJ2-2, with D tentatively TRBD1 or TRBD2 (7 bases each). In germline, CDR1 is LGHNA, CDR2 YNFKEQ. Trimming removed 4 bases from V and 5 bases from J, with 14 bases in between. This CDR3 is built from 15 residues.

This clonotype came up a few times. This rearrangement joins TRBV6-6 to TRBJ2-7; D call uncertain. The CDR3 is 11 residues long. In germline, CDR1 is MNHNY, CDR2 SVGAGI (reference sequence). The V gene lost 8 bases and the J gene lost 3 bases, with 8 bases spanning the gap. Written as DNA, the CDR3 is TGTGCCAGCTCGGACCTCTACGAGCAGTACTTC. Encoded protein: CASSDLYEQYF.

This clonotype has only a few counts. This chain uses TRBV5-6 with TRBJ2-5, with 8 bases aligning to TRBD2. Germline V gene lookup returns CDR1 SGHDT and CDR2 YYEEEE. The CDR3 consists of 16 residues. After removal of 0 bases from V and 4 bases from J, the junction contained 8 bases not matched to a gene. CDR3 sequence (DNA): TGTGCCAGCAGCTTGGGGACGGGGGGGCCCGGAGAGACCCAGTACTTC. This codes for CASSLGTGGPGETQYF.